This T cell receptor (beta chain) was captured in a study of CDR3 diversity in severe acne. TCRdb passed the PCR reads through MiXCR, listing each CDR3 protein once. The sample comprises roughly 100,000 distinct CDR3 sequences, roughly 51% of which are singletons, and around 11% rests with the top ten. V lost 3 bases and J lost 7, with 14 bases in between. The V gene's germline CDR1 is SGDLS and CDR2 YYNGEE. The CDR3 is 15 residues long. This clonotype was detected only once. The chain uses TRBV9 and TRBJ1-6; a possible D gene is TRBD1 (6 bases). The sequence was obtained from a male donor with acne. The specimen was blood. The CDR3 DNA follows: TGTGCCAGCAGCGAAGAAGGAGGGGGGAATTCACCCCTCCACTTT. Translating gives CASSEEGGGNSPLHF. Full variable domain (rest looked up from reference TRBV9 and TRBJ1-6): DSGVTQTPKHLITATGQRVTLRCSPRSGDLSVYWYQQSLDQGLQFLIQYYNGEERAKGNILERFSAQQFPDLHSELNLSSLELGDSALYFCASSEEGGGNSPLHFGNGTRLTVT.